This T cell receptor (beta chain) was captured by sequencing in a study of T-cell memory formation after mild COVID-19. Overall study: TCR clustering was largely donor specific. Study results and limitations: Some responding clones appeared in pre-infection memory, suggesting cross-reactive memory joined. A second wave expanding day 15 to 37 was CD4+-biased; contracting clones were balanced.

The CDR3 is 15 residues long. The V end lost 4 bases, the J end lost 5 bases, and 15 bases lay between the germline ends. The germline V gene has CDR1 SEHNR and CDR2 FQNEAQ (reference sequence). This clonotype occurred a few times. Its target is unknown. Using its own MiXCR run on the 5' RACE reads, TCRdb lists one record per CDR3 protein. Among nearly 110,000 distinct CDR3 sequences listed, approximately 17% were seen once. This chain uses TRBV7-9 with TRBJ1-5; TRBD1 might be the D (6 bases). Sample: PBMCs or a T cell subset sorted from them (not recorded which). The source is an adult woman who had mild COVID-19 (a few samples of this study predate the infection). Cell type and time point are not known. CDR3 nucleotides: TGTGCCAGCAGCTCACCGACAGAGGGGGATCAGCCCCAGCATTTT. Amino acids: CASSSPTEGDQPQHF.